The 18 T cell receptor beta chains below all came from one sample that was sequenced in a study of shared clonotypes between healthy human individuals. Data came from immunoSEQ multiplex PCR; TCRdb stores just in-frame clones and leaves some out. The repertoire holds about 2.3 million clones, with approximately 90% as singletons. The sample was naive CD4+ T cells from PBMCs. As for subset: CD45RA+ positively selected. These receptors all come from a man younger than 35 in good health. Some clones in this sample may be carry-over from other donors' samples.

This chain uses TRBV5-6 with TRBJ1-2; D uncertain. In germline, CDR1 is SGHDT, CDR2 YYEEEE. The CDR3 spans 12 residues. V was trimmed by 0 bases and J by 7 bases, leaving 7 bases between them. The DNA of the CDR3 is TGTGCCAGCAGCTTGGCCAAAGCTGGCTACACCTTC. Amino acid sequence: CASSLAKAGYTF.

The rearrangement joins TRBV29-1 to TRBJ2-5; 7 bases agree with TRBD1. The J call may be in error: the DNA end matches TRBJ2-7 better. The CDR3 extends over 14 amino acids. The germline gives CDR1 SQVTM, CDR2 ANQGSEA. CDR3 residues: CSVGNTGVGYEQYF. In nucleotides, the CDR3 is TGCAGCGTGGGGAATACAGGGGTCGGATACGAGCAGTACTTC.

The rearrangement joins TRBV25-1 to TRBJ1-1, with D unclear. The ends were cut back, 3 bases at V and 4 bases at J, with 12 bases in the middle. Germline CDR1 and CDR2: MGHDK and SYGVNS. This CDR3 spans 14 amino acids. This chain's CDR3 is CASSDRVRGTEAFF. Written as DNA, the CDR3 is TGTGCCAGCAGTGATCGAGTACGGGGCACTGAAGCTTTCTTT.

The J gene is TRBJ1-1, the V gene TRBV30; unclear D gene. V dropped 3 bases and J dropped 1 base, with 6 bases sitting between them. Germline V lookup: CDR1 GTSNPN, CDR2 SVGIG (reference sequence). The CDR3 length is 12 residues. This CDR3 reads CAWRGANTEAFF. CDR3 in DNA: TGTGCCTGGAGGGGCGCGAACACTGAAGCTTTCTTT.

CDR3 amino acids: CASRHPRTEGNTIYF. The CDR3 region has the DNA TGTGCCAGCAGGCATCCCCGGACAGAAGGAAACACCATATATTTT. The genes are TRBV6-1 and TRBJ1-3, with D possibly matching TRBD1 (6 bases). The CDR3 length is 15 residues. The V gene lost 6 bases and the J gene lost 4 bases, with 16 bases spanning the gap. CDR1 and CDR2 (germline): MNHNS, SASEGT.

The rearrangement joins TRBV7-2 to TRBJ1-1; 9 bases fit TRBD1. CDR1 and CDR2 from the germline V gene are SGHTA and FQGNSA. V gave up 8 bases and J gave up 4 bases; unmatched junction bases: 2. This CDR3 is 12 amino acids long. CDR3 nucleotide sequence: TGTGCCAGCGGACAGGGGTTCACTGAAGCTTTCTTT. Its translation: CASGQGFTEAFF.

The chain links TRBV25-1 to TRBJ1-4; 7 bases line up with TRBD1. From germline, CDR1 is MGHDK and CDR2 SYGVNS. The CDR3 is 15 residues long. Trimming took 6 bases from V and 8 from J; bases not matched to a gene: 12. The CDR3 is CASRNGQATWEKLFF. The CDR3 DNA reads TGTGCCAGCAGGAACGGACAGGCGACTTGGGAAAAACTGTTTTTT.

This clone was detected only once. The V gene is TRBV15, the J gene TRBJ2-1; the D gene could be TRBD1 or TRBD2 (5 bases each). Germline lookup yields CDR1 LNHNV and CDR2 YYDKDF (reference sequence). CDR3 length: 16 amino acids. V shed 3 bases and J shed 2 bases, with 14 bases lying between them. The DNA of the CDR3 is TGTGCCACCAGCAGGCAACGGACGGGGCCCTACAATGAGCAGTTCTTC. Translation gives CATSRQRTGPYNEQFF.

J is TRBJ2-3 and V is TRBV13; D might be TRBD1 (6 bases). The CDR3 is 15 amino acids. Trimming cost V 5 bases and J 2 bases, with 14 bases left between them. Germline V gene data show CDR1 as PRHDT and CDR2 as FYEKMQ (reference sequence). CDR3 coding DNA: TGTGCCAGCAGCGCCGTGACAGGTCCCACAGATACGCAGTATTTT. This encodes CASSAVTGPTDTQYF.

The CDR3 is CASSDVGYYGYTF. The CDR3 region has the DNA TGTGCCAGTAGTGACGTCGGATACTATGGCTACACCTTC. The rearrangement uses TRBV19 and TRBJ1-2; D is unresolved. The length of the CDR3 is 13 residues. CDR1 and CDR2 from the germline V gene are LNHDA and SQIVND (reference sequence). The V end lost 5 bases, the J end lost 3 bases, and 10 bases lay between the germline ends.

Here the CDR3 reads CASGTAQNYEQYF. The DNA of the CDR3 is TGTGCCAGCGGGACAGCCCAGAACTACGAGCAGTACTTC. J is TRBJ2-7 and V is TRBV6-1; 7 bases match TRBD1. CDR3 length: 13 residues. Germline CDR1 and CDR2: MNHNS and SASEGT. The trim removed 8 bases at V and 3 bases at J, leaving 7 bases unmatched.

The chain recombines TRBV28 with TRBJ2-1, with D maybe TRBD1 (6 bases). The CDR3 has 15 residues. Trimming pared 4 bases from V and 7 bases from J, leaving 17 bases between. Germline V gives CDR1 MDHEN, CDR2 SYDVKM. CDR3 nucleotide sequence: TGTGCCAGCAGTTCCCCTGGTCAGGGGAAGAATGAGCAGTTCTTC. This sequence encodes CASSSPGQGKNEQFF.

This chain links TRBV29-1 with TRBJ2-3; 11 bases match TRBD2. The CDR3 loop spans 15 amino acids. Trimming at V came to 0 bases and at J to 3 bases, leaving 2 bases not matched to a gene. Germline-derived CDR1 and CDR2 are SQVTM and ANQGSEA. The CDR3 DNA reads TGCAGCGTTGAAGAGACTAGCGGGAAAACAGATACGCAGTATTTT. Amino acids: CSVEETSGKTDTQYF.

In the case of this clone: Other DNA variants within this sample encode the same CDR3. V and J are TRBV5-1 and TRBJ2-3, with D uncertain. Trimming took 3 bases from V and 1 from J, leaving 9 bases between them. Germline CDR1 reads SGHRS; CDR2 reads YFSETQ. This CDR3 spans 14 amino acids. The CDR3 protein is CASSSGSRTDTQYF. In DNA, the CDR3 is TGCGCCAGCAGCTCAGGTTCCCGCACAGATACGCAGTATTTT.

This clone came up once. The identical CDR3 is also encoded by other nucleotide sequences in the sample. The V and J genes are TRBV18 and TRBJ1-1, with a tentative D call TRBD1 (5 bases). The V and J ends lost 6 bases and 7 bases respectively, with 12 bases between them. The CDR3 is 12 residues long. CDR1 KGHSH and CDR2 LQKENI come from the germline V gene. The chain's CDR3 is CASSSDRVEAFF. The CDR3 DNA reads TGTGCCAGCTCTAGTGACAGAGTTGAAGCTTTCTTT.

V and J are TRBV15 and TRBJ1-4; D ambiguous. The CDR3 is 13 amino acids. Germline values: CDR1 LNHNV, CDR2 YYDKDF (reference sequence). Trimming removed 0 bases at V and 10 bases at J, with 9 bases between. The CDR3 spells CATSRDVRGKLFF. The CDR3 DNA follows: TGTGCCACCAGCAGAGACGTACGAGGAAAACTGTTTTTT.

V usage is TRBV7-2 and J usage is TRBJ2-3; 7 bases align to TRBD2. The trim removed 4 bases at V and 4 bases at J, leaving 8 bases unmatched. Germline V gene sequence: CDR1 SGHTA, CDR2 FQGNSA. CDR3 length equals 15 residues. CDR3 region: CASSSSGTVPDTQYF. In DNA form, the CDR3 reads TGTGCCAGCAGCTCAAGCGGGACGGTCCCAGATACGCAGTATTTT.

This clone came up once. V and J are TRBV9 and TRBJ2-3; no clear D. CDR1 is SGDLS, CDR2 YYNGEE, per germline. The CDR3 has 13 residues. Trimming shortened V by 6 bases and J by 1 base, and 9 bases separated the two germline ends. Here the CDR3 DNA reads TGTGCCAGCACACAAGGAGGCACAGATACGCAGTATTTT. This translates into CASTQGGTDTQYF.